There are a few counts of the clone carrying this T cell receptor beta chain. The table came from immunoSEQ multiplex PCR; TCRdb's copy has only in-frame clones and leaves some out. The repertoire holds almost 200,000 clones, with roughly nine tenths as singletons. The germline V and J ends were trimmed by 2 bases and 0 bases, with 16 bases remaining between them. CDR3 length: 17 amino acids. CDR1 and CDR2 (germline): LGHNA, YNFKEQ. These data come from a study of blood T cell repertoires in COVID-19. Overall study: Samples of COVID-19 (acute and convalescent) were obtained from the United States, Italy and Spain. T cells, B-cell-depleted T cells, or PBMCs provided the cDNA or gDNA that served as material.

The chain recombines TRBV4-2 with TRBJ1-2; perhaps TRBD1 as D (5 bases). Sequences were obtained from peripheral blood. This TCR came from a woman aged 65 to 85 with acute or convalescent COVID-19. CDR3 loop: CASSQSLSGRANYGYTF. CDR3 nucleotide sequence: TGTGCCAGCAGCCAAAGTTTATCAGGGCGAGCTAACTATGGCTACACCTTC.